These 31 T cell receptor beta chains originate from one sample sequenced in a study of blood T cell repertoires in COVID-19. TCRdb's copy holds only in-frame clones and misses some; the assay was immunoSEQ multiplex PCR. The sample includes about 42,000 clones, around 84% of them seen just once. Sequenced material: peripheral blood. The receptors originated from a woman in her sixties or seventies in a cohort sampled during active COVID-19.

V is TRBV7-8 and J is TRBJ2-7; D unresolved. V lost 4 bases and J lost 2, with 15 bases in between. Per germline, CDR1 SGHVS and CDR2 FQNEAQ. The CDR3 is made up of 15 amino acids. The CDR3 region is CASSYYLDGTYEQYF. CDR3 bases: TGTGCCAGCAGCTACTACCTTGACGGAACCTACGAGCAGTACTTC.

V and J are TRBV10-3 and TRBJ2-2, with D possibly matching TRBD2 (7 bases). Germline CDR1 reads ENHRY; CDR2 reads SYGVKD. The ends were cut back, 10 bases at V and 5 bases at J, with 20 bases in the middle. The CDR3 length is 15 residues. CDR3 residues: CATRPGGGPTGELFF. In nucleotides, the CDR3 is TGTGCCACCCGACCTGGGGGGGGCCCGACCGGGGAGCTGTTTTTT.

V is TRBV10-3 and J is TRBJ2-3; 11 bases map to TRBD2. CDR3 length equals 16 residues. J was trimmed by 6 bases and V by 3 bases; bases with no gene match: 8. CDR1 ENHRY and CDR2 SYGVKD come from the germline V gene. CDR3 residues: CAISETSGSPRDTQYF. Here the CDR3 DNA reads TGTGCCATCAGTGAAACTAGCGGGAGCCCCCGGGATACGCAGTATTTT.

The gene calls are TRBV6-2 or TRBV6-3 and TRBJ2-7; the match to TRBD2 covers 13 bases. The V segment lost 5 bases and the J segment 2 bases; nucleotides outside the gene matches: 12. CDR3 length: 18 amino acids. Germline V gene data show CDR1 as MNHEY and CDR2 as SVGEGT. The CDR3 DNA reads as TGTGCCAGCAGTGCAAGATTCGGGACTAGCGGGATGGCCTACGAGCAGTACTTC. Translated, it gives CASSARFGTSGMAYEQYF.

The gene calls are TRBV5-1 and TRBJ2-3, with D possibly TRBD1 on 5 matching bases. The CDR3 has 16 amino acids. Germline values: CDR1 SGHRS, CDR2 YFSETQ. Deletions cut 0 bases from V and 0 bases from J, with 11 bases between. The CDR3, as DNA: TGCGCCAGCAGCTTGGGAGAAGGGGTTAGCACAGATACGCAGTATTTT. Its translation: CASSLGEGVSTDTQYF.

This rearrangement joins TRBV28 to TRBJ2-3, with 10 bases lining up with TRBD2. The CDR3 is 16 amino acids. Trimming removed 8 bases from V and 4 bases from J; junction bases left unmatched: 12. Germline V CDR1 and CDR2: MDHEN, SYDVKM. The CDR3 protein is CASPPGSGRAADTQYF. In DNA, the CDR3 is TGTGCCAGCCCACCAGGGAGCGGGAGGGCCGCAGATACGCAGTATTTT.

This chain joins TRBV18 and TRBJ1-2; TRBD1 matches 7 bases. With V trimmed by 6 bases and J by 1 base, 8 bases remained unmatched. Germline V gene data show CDR1 as KGHSH and CDR2 as LQKENI. This CDR3 is built from 15 residues. The CDR3 loop is CASSPGTDVNYGYTF. Written as DNA, the CDR3 is TGTGCCAGCTCGCCGGGGACAGACGTTAACTATGGCTACACCTTC.

This clone has only a few counts. The V gene is TRBV7-9, the J gene TRBJ1-5; possible D gene TRBD1, 6 bases. This CDR3 region has 14 residues. Per germline, CDR1 SEHNR and CDR2 FQNEAQ (reference sequence). Between the trimmed V and J ends, which lost 1 base and 7 bases, there was a span of 11 bases. CDR3 amino acids: CASSLEAGEQPQHF. CDR3 bases: TGTGCCAGCAGCTTAGAAGCAGGGGAACAGCCCCAGCATTTT.

The J gene is TRBJ2-5, the V gene TRBV2; 8 bases agree with TRBD1. Germline assignment: CDR1 SNHLY and CDR2 FYNNEI. This CDR3 spans 14 amino acids. V shed 5 bases and J 4 bases; nucleotides not matched to a gene: 6. CDR3 nucleotides: TGTGCCAGCAGTTACTCAGGGGGCAGAGAGACCCAGTACTTC. The encoded protein is CASSYSGGRETQYF. Full variable domain (rest looked up from reference TRBV2 and TRBJ2-5): EPEVTQTPSHQVTQMGQEVILRCVPISNHLYFYWYRQILGQKVEFLVSFYNNEISEKSEIFDDQFSVERPDGSNFTLKIRSTKLEDSAMYFCASSYSGGRETQYFGPGTRLLVL.

The chain couples TRBV5-1 to TRBJ1-1, with 8 bases identical to TRBD1. The CDR3 totals 15 residues. V was clipped by 8 bases and J by 0 bases; unmatched bases: 9. Looked up from germline, CDR1 is SGHRS and CDR2 is YFSETQ. The CDR3 nucleotides are TGCGCCAGGGCCGGGACAGGAACGATGAACACTGAAGCTTTCTTT. Its translation is CARAGTGTMNTEAFF.

DNA for the CDR3: TGTGCCAGCAAACGACTAGCGGCTAATACGCAGTATTTT. Protein: CASKRLAANTQYF. The V gene is TRBV27, the J gene TRBJ2-3, with 9 positions matching TRBD2. Per the germline V gene, CDR1 is MNHEY and CDR2 is SMNVEV (reference sequence). Trimming took 7 bases from V and 7 from J; bases not matched to a gene: 6. The CDR3 length is 13 residues.

This chain joins TRBV19 and TRBJ2-7; TRBD2 matches 8 bases. Germline V gene data show CDR1 as LNHDA and CDR2 as SQIVND (reference sequence). The CDR3 is 13 residues long. The ends lost 7 bases at V and 1 base at J; junction bases unmatched: 3. In DNA form, the CDR3 reads TGTGCCAGTAAAGCTAGCGGGTCCTACGAGCAGTACTTC. The encoded protein is CASKASGSYEQYF.

The chain uses TRBV18 and TRBJ2-2; a weak D match, TRBD2 (6 bases). Germline CDR1 is KGHSH and CDR2 is LQKENI. Trimming cost V 6 bases and J 3 bases, with 17 bases left between them. The CDR3 is made up of 16 amino acids. The CDR3 DNA follows: TGTGCCAGCTCCTCGACCTCTTGGGGGGACACCGGGGAGCTGTTTTTT. Translating gives CASSSTSWGDTGELFF.

The chain recombines TRBV7-9 with TRBJ1-2; 9 bases map to TRBD1. The CDR3 runs to 14 residues. Germline CDR1 and CDR2: SEHNR and FQNEAQ (reference sequence). Trimming removed 5 bases from V and 4 bases from J; junction bases left unmatched: 5. The CDR3 loop reads CASSPDRGAYGYTF. DNA for the CDR3: TGTGCCAGCAGCCCGGACAGGGGTGCCTATGGCTACACCTTC.

The J gene is TRBJ1-1, the V gene TRBV28, with a weak D call TRBD1 (6 bases). This CDR3 is 14 amino acids long. The V gene lost 6 bases and the J gene lost 2 bases, with 13 bases spanning the gap. In germline, CDR1 is MDHEN, CDR2 SYDVKM. The CDR3 reads CASSSGVFNTEAFF. The CDR3 region has the DNA TGTGCCAGCAGCTCAGGGGTTTTCAACACTGAAGCTTTCTTT.

The J gene is TRBJ1-2, the V gene TRBV18, with no clear D. Trimming shortened V by 6 bases and J by 1 base, and 12 bases separated the two germline ends. The CDR3 consists of 14 residues. Germline CDR1 reads KGHSH; CDR2 reads LQKENI. This chain's CDR3 is CASSSESVNYGYTF. CDR3 bases: TGTGCCAGCTCCTCCGAGTCCGTTAACTATGGCTACACCTTC.

This clone has a single count. The chain employs TRBV19 and TRBJ2-3, with 13 bases aligning to TRBD2. This CDR3 has 15 residues. The junction had 3 bases not matched to a gene; V was cut back by 4 bases and J by 5 bases. Germline CDR1 reads LNHDA; CDR2 reads SQIVND (reference sequence). The CDR3 sequence is CASSKLAGGGDTQYF. The CDR3 DNA reads TGTGCCAGTAGTAAACTAGCGGGAGGGGGAGATACGCAGTATTTT.

The genes are TRBV10-3 and TRBJ2-7; TRBD1 matches 9 bases. Looked up from germline, CDR1 is ENHRY and CDR2 is SYGVKD. The CDR3 is 16 residues long. V dropped 7 bases and J dropped 2; count of bases not matched to a gene: 12. In DNA, the CDR3 is TGTGCCATCACCGGTAGTCAGGGGACAGGGACCTACGAGCAGTACTTC. Translation gives CAITGSQGTGTYEQYF.

In its sample, this clone is medium-sized. The chain carries TRBV3-1 (or the pseudogene TRBV3-2) and TRBJ2-5, with D perhaps matching TRBD2 (5 bases). V was cut by 0 bases and J by 0 bases, with 8 bases left in between. The germline CDR1 and CDR2 sequences are LGHDT and YNNKEL (reference sequence). The length of the CDR3 is 15 residues. CDR3 loop: CASSQERADQETQYF. The CDR3 DNA reads as TGTGCCAGCAGCCAAGAGAGAGCGGACCAAGAGACCCAGTACTTC.

The chain carries TRBV6-1 and TRBJ1-1; perhaps TRBD1 as D (6 bases). This CDR3 region has 15 residues. Germline assignment: CDR1 MNHNS and CDR2 SASEGT. Trimming stripped 8 bases from V and 1 base from J, with 17 bases between. The CDR3 DNA reads TGTGCCAGCGGCGGACAGACCCCTCCGAACACTGAAGCTTTCTTT. Its protein product is CASGGQTPPNTEAFF.

This clone was recorded many times. The V call is TRBV6-6, the J call TRBJ2-7; 9 bases line up with TRBD1. CDR1 and CDR2 (germline): MNHNY, SVGAGI (reference sequence). V shed 6 bases, J shed 1 base, and the junction held 10 bases outside the gene matches. The length of the CDR3 is 16 residues. The CDR3 loop reads CASSPRSQGASYEQYF. The DNA of the CDR3 is TGTGCCAGCAGCCCCAGATCACAGGGGGCGTCCTACGAGCAGTACTTC.

The chain couples TRBV2 to TRBJ1-6; TRBD1 is a possible D gene (5 bases). The length of the CDR3 is 14 residues. Germline lookup yields CDR1 SNHLY and CDR2 FYNNEI. V dropped 4 bases and J dropped 10 bases, with 14 bases sitting between them. In DNA, the CDR3 is TGTGCCAGCAGTGTTTCAGGGTCCCGGTCACCCCTCCACTTT. It is translated as CASSVSGSRSPLHF.

This chain links TRBV10-1 with TRBJ2-3; D remains unclear. Germline V CDR1 and CDR2: WNHNN, SYGVQD (reference sequence). The CDR3 sequence is 13 residues long. With 2 bases removed from V and 6 bases from J, the gap between germline ends came to 9 bases. The CDR3 here is CASSEPPTDTQYF. CDR3 sequence (DNA): TGCGCCAGCAGTGAGCCTCCTACGGATACGCAGTATTTT.

The chain uses TRBV27 and TRBJ2-7, with 12 bases lining up with TRBD1. The CDR3 is made up of 16 amino acids. With V trimmed by 3 bases and J by 5 bases, 8 bases remained unmatched. Germline CDR1 MNHEY, CDR2 SMNVEV (reference sequence). The CDR3 DNA follows: TGTGCCAGCAGTTTCTCGAAGGGGACAGGGGGCGACGAGCAGTACTTC. Amino acid sequence: CASSFSKGTGGDEQYF.

This chain links TRBV23-1 with TRBJ1-2, with D possibly matching TRBD1 (6 bases). TRBV23-1 is marked as an open reading frame, function uncertain. The CDR3 has 16 amino acids. Trimming removed 0 bases from V and 4 bases from J, with 15 bases in between. The CDR3 sequence is CASSQSSLGQTYGYTF. CDR3 nucleotides: TGCGCCAGCAGTCAATCCAGTCTCGGACAGACCTATGGCTACACCTTC.

The rearrangement uses TRBV2 and TRBJ1-4, with a tentative D call TRBD1 (5 bases). Germline values: CDR1 SNHLY, CDR2 FYNNEI. The CDR3 contains 14 residues. V lost 6 bases and J 1 base, leaving 9 bases between the germline ends. CDR3 sequence (DNA): TGTGCCAGCAGGGCAGGGCTAACTAATGAAAAACTGTTTTTT. Encoded protein: CASRAGLTNEKLFF.

V is TRBV5-1 and J is TRBJ2-1, with a tentative D call TRBD2 (6 bases). V lost 0 bases, J lost 3 bases, and 10 bases lay in between. The length of the CDR3 is 15 residues. Germline CDR1 and CDR2: SGHRS and YFSETQ. DNA of the CDR3: TGCGCCAGCAGCTTGGATAGCGGACACTACAATGAGCAGTTCTTC. This codes for CASSLDSGHYNEQFF.

V usage is TRBV10-3 and J usage is TRBJ2-7, with D unclear. Germline-derived CDR1 and CDR2 are ENHRY and SYGVKD. The ends were cut back, 0 bases at V and 4 bases at J, with 10 bases in the middle. The CDR3 has 14 amino acids. The chain's CDR3 is CAISESGSTYEQYF. Written as DNA, the CDR3 is TGTGCCATCAGTGAGTCAGGCTCGACATACGAGCAGTACTTC.

This clone was detected only once. The chain combines TRBV19 with TRBJ2-1, with a tentative D call TRBD1 (6 bases). Germline CDR1 reads LNHDA; CDR2 reads SQIVND (reference sequence). There are 15 residues in the CDR3. V gave up 3 bases and J gave up 7 bases, with 16 bases separating them. CDR3 sequence reads: CASSIQALQGNEQFF. The DNA of the CDR3 is TGTGCCAGTAGTATTCAGGCCCTCCAGGGGAATGAGCAGTTCTTC.

V is TRBV28 and J is TRBJ2-3; TRBD2 aligns across 11 bases. Germline CDR1 is MDHEN and CDR2 is SYDVKM. CDR3 length: 16 amino acids. The junction had 11 bases not matched to a gene; V was cut back by 7 bases and J by 5 bases. CDR3 protein: CASTPPIAGGQDTQYF. DNA for the CDR3: TGTGCCAGCACCCCACCTATAGCGGGAGGGCAAGATACGCAGTATTTT. Variable domain in full (rest from reference TRBV28 and TRBJ2-3): DVKVTQSSRYLVKRTGEKVFLECVQDMDHENMFWYRQDPGLGLRLIYFSYDVKMKEKGDIPEGYSVSREKKERFSLILESASTNQTSMYLCASTPPIAGGQDTQYFGPGTRLTVL.

The chain has TRBV5-1 and TRBJ2-7; D gene uncertain. Germline values: CDR1 SGHRS, CDR2 YFSETQ. The germline V and J ends were trimmed by 0 bases and 5 bases, with 15 bases remaining between them. The CDR3 is made up of 15 amino acids. CDR3 bases: TGCGCCAGCAGCTTGGCCCAACGGAGTTATAACGAGCAGTACTTC. Amino acids: CASSLAQRSYNEQYF.